This T cell receptor (beta chain) originates from a study of shared clonotypes between healthy human individuals (dated by TCRdb to 2020 to 2022). About the study as a whole: Two women and three men aged 18 to 49 years were included in the cohort. For each donor, CD4 naive and CD4 memory were each given three plates, CD8 naive was given two plates, and CD8 memory was given one plate. To estimate repertoire size and how much clonotypes are shared between individuals, the study performed deep sequencing of blood TCR repertoires from 4 to 6 healthy adults. To increase sequencing depth and limit assay-specific biases, TCR repertoire library preparation and sequencing were carried out by different laboratories using diverse techniques. Each donor's leukapheresis produced roughly between about 0.85 and 10 billion PBMCs.

Broad study findings and their caveats: Because the study included a small number of donors, the genetic and exposure-history diversity represented was limited. Sharing across a handful of donors was observed for approximately 5% of naive CD4, about 4% of naive CD8, over 2% of memory CD4, and around 0.4% of memory CD8 clonotypes. Compared with non-shared clonotypes, clonotypes shared by all four sorted-subset donors had higher generation probabilities. Pairwise subsampling indicated that sequencing depth was expected to affect the degree of clonotype sharing among donors. Naive subsets generally had larger estimated clonotype richness than memory subsets. Sampling was limited to blood, and TCR repertoires in tissue likely differ from TCR repertoires in blood. Incomplete sequencing was indicated by rarefaction of sorted-subset datasets, despite the large sequencing depth.

The donors were healthy, HIV-negative adults with no recently reported acute infections or vaccinations. Every donor was a Caucasian adult living in Nashville, Tennessee, USA. CD4+ T cells were enriched through magnetic negative selection, after which naive cells were positively selected on CD45RA and the remaining negative fraction served as the memory subset. After blood collection by leukapheresis, PBMCs were isolated using Ficoll-Histopaque density gradient centrifugation and then cryopreserved in the vapor phase of liquid nitrogen. Analytical flow cytometry was used to check the purity and quantity of every magnetically sorted T cell population. Genomic DNA was isolated from every sorted fraction and measured by UV absorbance on a Nanodrop 2000c. Comment on this clone: Which antigen it targets is not known. Base quality data are lacking; no much larger clone is found one base away.

TCR CDR3 regions were amplified from genomic DNA by multiplex PCR using the deep immunoSEQ assay. For each cell subset, the extracted genomic DNA was distributed evenly across all wells of several immunoSEQ 96-well plates, and each plate served as one replicate. For sorted subsets, approximately 190 ng of genomic DNA, equivalent to 30,000 or so T cell genomes, went into each replicate PCR. Purified libraries were measured with a Qubit 3.0 fluorometer, size-checked on a Bioanalyzer 2100, and measured again with the KAPA Library Quantification kit. Every immunoSEQ 96-well plate was sequenced on a separate single-read 150-cycle Illumina NextSeq 550 flow cell. Per the authors' processing: Because the immunoSEQ output included only junctional sequences and no quality scores, the filtering could not be the same as the filtering used for full-length reads. To assign V/J genes and CDR3, sequences were annotated using PyIR, a Python wrapper for IgBLAST v1.9, with IMGT germline references. Reads were removed for weak V/J assignments (E-value above 1e-6), missing CDR3, stop codons, out-of-frame junctions, or ambiguous translated residues. V3J clonotypes were defined as sequences sharing the same inferred V gene, J gene, and CDR3 amino acid sequence. The percentage overlap between two repertoires was calculated by dividing the number of shared unique clonotypes by the size of the smaller repertoire. RTK rarefaction, the Chao1 estimator, and Recon v2.1 estimates of unobserved clonotypes were used to assess repertoire richness. For all TCRbeta clonotypes obtained by the gDNA method from a few donors, generation probabilities were computed with OLGA. TCRdb holds this immuneACCESS table with in-frame rearrangements only. Some clones are missing; in checked studies, unresolved V genes explain under half, and the rest has no known cause. V, J and clone size are those of that table, while D and trimming were read from the DNA. In all, the sample holds about 1 million clones, and around 74% of those were seen once. The ten largest account for approximately 1.5% of the sample.

CDR1 is given as LNHDA and CDR2 as SQIVND, both from the germline V gene (reference sequence). The CDR3 sequence holds 16 residues, the cysteine and phenylalanine included. The CDR3 DNA has 48 bases and is translated from base 1. Trimming leaves V shorter by 5 bases and J shorter by 3 bases, with the junction holding 7 bases beyond the gene matches. This sequence uses TRBV19 and TRBJ1-4; the central 9 bases match TRBD1. The clonotype was recovered from a man aged 18 to 30 in good health. Source material: memory CD4+ T cells sorted from blood. The sample's cell subset or site label, decoded: CD45RA-negative fraction. The CDR3 in this case is CASSADRGHPNEKLFF. At the DNA level, the sequence is TGTGCCAGTAGTGCGGACAGGGGCCACCCTAATGAAAAACTGTTTTTT.